This is a list of T cell receptor beta chains from one sample in a study of CD8 T cells in Susac syndrome. In TCRdb, the immunoSEQ multiplex PCR reads were re-called with MiXCR into one record per CDR3 protein. The repertoire holds hundreds of thousands of distinct CDR3 sequences, with almost 97% as singletons. Sequenced material: CD4+ T cells from PBMCs. The receptors originated from a human donor with Susac syndrome. CDR3s include the opening cysteine and the closing phenylalanine or tryptophan. The D gene is left open where the match is weak. Size tells how often a clone was seen (once, few, many) or the class of an expanded clone, and some rows leave it out.

cdr3_length	v_call	j_call	d_call	clone_size	cdr3_nt	cdr3_aa
15	TRBV27	TRBJ2-7	TRBD1	.	TGTGCCAGCAGTCCCGGGACAGGGTTATTCTACGAGCAGTACTTC	CASSPGTGLFYEQYF
14	TRBV30	TRBJ2-1	.	.	TGTGCCTGGAGTCGGGAGAGTCCACCCGATGAGCAGTTCTTC	CAWSRESPPDEQFF
16	TRBV2	TRBJ2-5	TRBD2	once	TGTGCCAGCAGTGAAGATAGTCTAGCGGGAGGAAAGACCCAGTACTTC	CASSEDSLAGGKTQYF
13	TRBV30	TRBJ2-1	.	.	TGTGCCTGGAGTGCAGGGGCCTACAATGAGCAGTTCTTC	CAWSAGAYNEQFF
12	TRBV23-1	TRBJ1-5	.	.	TGCGCCAGCAGCGTACAGGATCAGCCCCAGCATTTT	CASSVQDQPQHF
15	TRBV5-1	TRBJ2-5	.	.	TGCGCCAGCAGCCCCGGGGCGCTGGGTTTGGAGACCCAGTACTTC	CASSPGALGLETQYF
18	TRBV15	TRBJ1-5	.	.	TGTGCCACCAGCAGAGATCTGCGTCCAGGACAGCGAAATCAGCCCCAGCATTTT	CATSRDLRPGQRNQPQHF
15	TRBV18	TRBJ2-1	TRBD2	.	TGTGCCAGCTCACCCGCAGCGGGAGACAATAGTGAGCAGTTCTTC	CASSPAAGDNSEQFF
16	TRBV2	TRBJ2-5	TRBD2	.	TGTGCCAGCAGCGGTCTACTAGCGGGAGCCCAAGAGACCCAGTACTTC	CASSGLLAGAQETQYF
13	TRBV10-3	TRBJ1-2	TRBD1	once	TGTGCCATCAGTCTTACTACAGGGGCCGGCTACACCTTC	CAISLTTGAGYTF
18	TRBV6-1	TRBJ2-3	TRBD2	.	TGTGCCACCACCACATCTACCCGGGGGCTAGCGGGAGCAGATACGCAGTATTTT	CATTTSTRGLAGADTQYF
16	TRBV29-1	TRBJ2-5	.	once	TGCAGCGTTGAAGAAAAAAGAGCCACATATCGGGAGACCCAGTACTTC	CSVEEKRATYRETQYF
15	TRBV28	TRBJ2-7	.	.	TGTGCCAGCACTCTCCGGGGAGGGGGGAGTAGTGAGCAGTACTTC	CASTLRGGGSSEQYF
16	TRBV11-2	TRBJ2-7	.	.	TGTGCCAGCAGCACGTACAGGGGAGGCTCCTCCTACGAGCAGTACTTC	CASSTYRGGSSYEQYF
15	TRBV7-8	TRBJ2-5	TRBD2	.	TGTGCCAGCAGCTTAGCCCCGGGACTAAAGGAGACCCAGTACTTC	CASSLAPGLKETQYF
14	TRBV7-3	TRBJ1-1	.	.	TGTGCCAGCAGCCCAACAGGGCTTTCCACTGAAGCTTTCTTT	CASSPTGLSTEAFF
15	TRBV6-1	TRBJ2-5	TRBD1	.	TGTGCCAGCAGTGTCCGGACAGGGGGGAAGGAGACCCAGTACTTC	CASSVRTGGKETQYF
17	TRBV14	TRBJ2-3	TRBD1	.	TGTGCCAGCAGCCACAGACCGGGACAGGGGGCCGCAGATACGCAGTATTTT	CASSHRPGQGAADTQYF
15	TRBV7-9	TRBJ2-7	TRBD1	.	TGTGCCAGCAGCTTTAGGACAGGGCCGAACTACGAGCAGTACTTC	CASSFRTGPNYEQYF
16	TRBV7-8	TRBJ1-2	.	.	TGTGCCAGCACCACAAGGGGAGTCCAAAGGAGCTATGGCTACACCTTC	CASTTRGVQRSYGYTF
13	TRBV12-3/TRBV12-4	TRBJ1-2	.	.	TGTGCCAGCAGTTTAGACAGGTCGGGGGGCTACACCTTC	CASSLDRSGGYTF
14	TRBV23-1	TRBJ2-7	TRBD1	.	TGCGCCAGCAGAGCCGGGACAGGGTTCTGGGAGCAGTACTTC	CASRAGTGFWEQYF
17	TRBV27	TRBJ1-2	.	.	TGTGCCAGCAGTTTATCGAGTAACGGGGTTTTCTACTATGGCTACACCTTC	CASSLSSNGVFYYGYTF
15	TRBV20-1	TRBJ2-1	TRBD2	.	TGCAGTGCTCCATTAAGCGGGAGGGCCTACAATGAGCAGTTCTTC	CSAPLSGRAYNEQFF
14	TRBV15	TRBJ2-7	TRBD1	.	TGTGCCACCAGCAGGGACAGGGGGCCTTACGAGCAGTACTTC	CATSRDRGPYEQYF
11	TRBV10-3	TRBJ2-5	.	.	TGTGCCATCAAAAACCAAGAGACCCAGTACTTC	CAIKNQETQYF
14	TRBV29-1	TRBJ2-6	.	.	TGCAGCGTTGGAGAACCATGGAGGGCCAACGTCCTGACTTTC	CSVGEPWRANVLTF
13	TRBV29-1	TRBJ1-1	.	.	TGCAGCGTTGTTGGGGGCGCGGGTACTGAAGCTTTCTTT	CSVVGGAGTEAFF
15	TRBV3-1	TRBJ2-2	.	.	TGTGCCAGCAGCCAAGACCGCGGATACACCGGGGAGCTGTTTTTT	CASSQDRGYTGELFF
15	TRBV4-1	TRBJ2-7	TRBD1	few	TGCGCCAGCAGCCAAGGACAGGGCCCATCCTACGAGCAGTACTTC	CASSQGQGPSYEQYF
14	TRBV30	TRBJ1-1	.	.	TGTGCCTGGAGTAGAGGCCAGGGCGGGACTGAAGCTTTCTTT	CAWSRGQGGTEAFF
18	TRBV3-1	TRBJ2-1	TRBD2	.	TGTGCCAGCAGCCAAAAAACTTTTGGACTAGCGGGATCTAGTGAGCAGTTCTTC	CASSQKTFGLAGSSEQFF
13	TRBV6-5	TRBJ2-3	.	.	TGTGCCAGCAGGGAGCGGGTGACAGATACGCAGTATTTT	CASRERVTDTQYF
13	TRBV2	TRBJ2-3	.	.	TGTGCCAGCAGCCAAGGGGCAGGCGGTACGCAGTATTTT	CASSQGAGGTQYF
12	TRBV20-1	TRBJ2-7	TRBD1	once	TGCAGTGCTAGGAGACAGGGCTACGAGCAGTACTTC	CSARRQGYEQYF
12	TRBV28	TRBJ1-2	.	.	TGTGCCAGCAGCCTACCTCCCGGGGGCTACACCTTC	CASSLPPGGYTF
16	TRBV7-3	TRBJ2-3	TRBD2	.	TGTGCCAGCAGCTCGGGACTAGCGAGGAGCACAGATACGCAGTATTTT	CASSSGLARSTDTQYF
16	TRBV12-3/TRBV12-4	TRBJ1-4	TRBD1	.	TGTGCCAGCAGTTTCCGACAGGGTACAACTAATGAAAAACTGTTTTTT	CASSFRQGTTNEKLFF
14	TRBV20-1	TRBJ2-1	.	.	TGCAGTGCTAGGACCTCGAGCTCCTACAATGAGCAGTTCTTC	CSARTSSSYNEQFF
14	TRBV30	TRBJ2-1	.	.	TGTGCCTGGAGTGTTCTCCCAGGGGAATATGAGCAGTTCTTC	CAWSVLPGEYEQFF
13	TRBV9	TRBJ2-5	.	.	TGTGCCAGCAGCGTAGGAGGGGATGTGACCCAGTACTTC	CASSVGGDVTQYF
19	TRBV7-9	TRBJ2-1	TRBD2	.	TGTGCCAGCAGCCGAGGACTAGCGGGAAGCTCCTCCCAGATGGATGAGCAGTTCTTC	CASSRGLAGSSSQMDEQFF
14	TRBV29-1	TRBJ1-3	.	.	TGCAGTGGATATACAGGTGCGGGTGGAAACACCATATATTTT	CSGYTGAGGNTIYF
14	TRBV14	TRBJ2-2	.	.	TGTGCCAGCAGCCAAGCCTCGGGGGCCGGGGAGCTGTTTTTT	CASSQASGAGELFF
15	TRBV12-3/TRBV12-4	TRBJ2-1	TRBD1	.	TGTGCCAGCAGTTTTACAGGGGGGACCTACAATGAGCAGTTCTTC	CASSFTGGTYNEQFF
16	TRBV15	TRBJ2-7	.	.	TGTGCCACCAGCAGAGATCTGGCACAGTGGGCCTACGAGCAGTACTTC	CATSRDLAQWAYEQYF
14	TRBV9	TRBJ2-7	TRBD1	.	TGTGCCAGCAGCGTAGCCGACAGGGGCTACGAGCAGTACTTC	CASSVADRGYEQYF